A single sample gave rise to the 18 T cell receptor beta chains below, sequenced in a study of T cells after yellow fever vaccination. TCRdb reprocessed the 5' RACE reads with MiXCR, giving one entry per CDR3 protein. The data show 250,000 to 400,000 distinct CDR3 sequences, roughly 4.3% seen once. The specimen comprised PBMCs, sampled 5 days after the yellow fever booster vaccination. The receptors come from a man between 18 and 29 years old who received the YFV17D yellow fever vaccine.

In this sample, this clonotype turned up a few times. V is TRBV5-1 and J is TRBJ2-7; a possible D gene is TRBD2 (6 bases). The V and J ends lost 3 bases and 2 bases respectively, with 15 bases between them. The CDR3 covers 15 residues. Germline V CDR1 and CDR2: SGHRS, YFSETQ. Here the CDR3 reads CASSSTLGRTYEQYF. The CDR3 bases are TGCGCCAGCAGCTCAACTCTAGGGAGGACCTACGAGCAGTACTTC. The variable domain in full, completed from reference TRBV5-1 and TRBJ2-7, reads KAGVTQTPRYLIKTRGQQVTLSCSPISGHRSVSWYQQTPGQGLQFLFEYFSETQRNKGNFPGRFSGRQFSNSRSEMNVSTLELGDSALYLCASSSTLGRTYEQYFGPGTRLTVT.

There are a few counts of this clonotype. CDR3 nucleotide sequence: TGTGCCAGCAGTCTTCAGGACAGCACCGGGGAGCTGTTTTTT. This codes for CASSLQDSTGELFF. The V gene is TRBV12-3 or TRBV12-4, the J gene TRBJ2-2; a possible D gene is TRBD1 (6 bases). This CDR3 has 14 amino acids. Trimming shortened V by 5 bases and J by 4 bases, and 11 bases separated the two germline ends.

This clonotype has just a few counts. The chain links TRBV7-9 to TRBJ2-7; D may be TRBD2 (6 bases). The V and J ends lost 0 bases and 2 bases respectively, with 11 bases between them. CDR1 is SEHNR and CDR2 is FQNEAQ in the germline V gene (reference sequence). The CDR3 has 15 amino acids. CDR3 nucleotide sequence: TGTGCCAGCAGCTTAGCGCTAGGGGAGGCCTACGAGCAGTACTTC. This translates into CASSLALGEAYEQYF.

The rearrangement uses TRBV10-3 and TRBJ1-2; 7 bases are a match to TRBD1. Germline assignment: CDR1 ENHRY and CDR2 SYGVKD. V lost 3 bases to trimming and J lost 4 bases; unmatched junction nucleotides: 8. The CDR3 covers 15 residues. The CDR3 DNA sequence: TGTGCCATCAGTGATCGGGACAGATATCCCTATGGCTACACCTTC. Protein product: CAISDRDRYPYGYTF.

This clonotype has more than one count but fewer than ten. The rearrangement joins TRBV7-8 to TRBJ2-1; no clear D gene. Germline CDR1 is SGHVS and CDR2 is FQNEAQ. The germline V and J ends were trimmed by 1 base and 4 bases, with 11 bases remaining between them. This CDR3 is built from 15 residues. The CDR3 DNA reads as TGTGCCAGCAGCTTAGGGGTTGGACGGTACAATGAGCAGTTCTTC. Translated: CASSLGVGRYNEQFF.

The rearrangement uses TRBV10-3 and TRBJ2-1; 7 nucleotides align to TRBD2. The germline V gene has CDR1 ENHRY and CDR2 SYGVKD. The V gene end was trimmed by 6 bases and the J gene end by 3 bases; junction bases not matched to a gene: 5. The CDR3 sequence is 14 residues long. This chain's CDR3 is CAISSGENYNEQFF. The CDR3, as DNA: TGTGCCATCAGCAGCGGGGAGAACTACAATGAGCAGTTCTTC.

J is TRBJ2-5 and V is TRBV2; D remains unclear. Trimming removed 6 bases at V and 3 bases at J, with 17 bases between. CDR3 length equals 15 residues. Germline V lookup: CDR1 SNHLY, CDR2 FYNNEI. CDR3 amino acids: CASSPPQTTEETQYF. CDR3 in DNA: TGTGCCAGCAGCCCCCCCCAGACAACAGAAGAGACCCAGTACTTC.

In regard to this clonotype: This may stem from a read error, because a much larger clone lies one nucleotide away. V is TRBV20-1 and J is TRBJ2-1; the match to TRBD1 covers 8 bases. Germline CDR1 DFQATT, CDR2 SNEGSKA (reference sequence). The V gene end was trimmed by 0 bases and the J gene end by 11 bases; junction bases not matched to a gene: 12. This CDR3 is built from 15 residues. The CDR3 DNA reads as TGCAGTGCTAGAGATAACCAGGGGGCATGGAATCAGCAGTTCTTC. This translates into CSARDNQGAWNQQFF.

This clonotype was detected a few times. The chain carries TRBV19 and TRBJ2-2; 8 bases align to TRBD2. This CDR3 contains 16 residues. J lost 3 bases, V lost 11 bases, and 14 bases had no gene match. The germline V gene encodes CDR1 LNHDA and CDR2 SQIVND (reference sequence). The CDR3 DNA reads TGTGCCGGCCTTAGGGGCCGGGGGGGAGACACCGGGGAGCTGTTTTTT. This encodes CAGLRGRGGDTGELFF. Full variable domain (rest looked up from reference TRBV19 and TRBJ2-2): DGGITQSPKYLFRKEGQNVTLSCEQNLNHDAMYWYRQDPGQGLRLIYYSQIVNDFQKGDIAEGYSVSREKKESFPLTVTSAQKNPTAFYLCAGLRGRGGDTGELFFGEGSRLTVL.

This clonotype was detected many times. The genes are TRBV29-1 and TRBJ1-1; TRBD1 agrees at 7 bases. Germline V gene sequence: CDR1 SQVTM, CDR2 ANQGSEA. The CDR3 contains 12 residues. Trimming cost V 5 bases and J 4 bases; bases outside gene matches: 4. CDR3 bases: TGCAGCGTTACGGACAGGTTCACTGAAGCTTTCTTT. It codes for CSVTDRFTEAFF. Together with reference TRBV29-1 and TRBJ1-1, the CDR3 gives the full variable domain: SAVISQKPSRDICQRGTSLTIQCQVDSQVTMMFWYRQQPGQSLTLIATANQGSEATYESGFVIDKFPISRPNLTFSTLTVSNMSPEDSSIYLCSVTDRFTEAFFGQGTRLTVV.

The sample holds a few counts of this clonotype. This sequence joins TRBV2 and TRBJ2-2, with D perhaps given as TRBD1 or TRBD2 (7 bases each). V gave up 6 bases and J gave up 3 bases, with 14 bases separating them. The CDR3 is 15 residues long. Germline CDR1 and CDR2: SNHLY and FYNNEI. This CDR3 reads CASRGRGPDTGELFF. DNA of the CDR3: TGTGCCAGCAGGGGGAGGGGGCCGGACACCGGGGAGCTGTTTTTT.

This clonotype was recorded a few times. This sequence joins TRBV4-3 and TRBJ1-4; D not certain. Trimming removed 5 bases at V and 6 bases at J, with 10 bases between. Germline V lookup: CDR1 LGHNA, CDR2 YSLEER. This CDR3 spans 13 amino acids. CDR3 DNA sequence: TGCGCCAGCAGCTGGACCGTGGATGAAAAACTGTTTTTT. Its translation is CASSWTVDEKLFF.

CDR3 loop: CASSRVQGTRETQYF. CDR3 in DNA: TGTGCCAGCTCACGCGTACAGGGGACGCGGGAGACCCAGTACTTC. This chain links TRBV18 with TRBJ2-5; 7 nucleotides align to TRBD1. Germline V gene sequence: CDR1 KGHSH, CDR2 LQKENI. The CDR3 runs to 15 residues. J gave up 5 bases and V 4 bases, and 10 bases lay outside the gene matches. Combining the CDR3 with reference TRBV18 and TRBJ2-5 gives the whole variable domain NAGVMQNPRHLVRRRGQEARLRCSPMKGHSHVYWYRQLPEEGLKFMVYLQKENIIDESGMPKERFSAEFPKEGPSILRIQQVVRGDSAAYFCASSRVQGTRETQYFGPGTRLLVL.

This sequence joins TRBV6-5 and TRBJ2-5; D remains ambiguous. This CDR3 comprises 13 residues. The V end lost 4 bases, the J end lost 2 bases, and 8 bases lay between the germline ends. Germline lookup yields CDR1 MNHEY and CDR2 SVGAGI. CDR3 region: CASSFQTQETQYF. CDR3 nucleotides: TGTGCCAGCAGTTTCCAGACTCAAGAGACCCAGTACTTC.

This clonotype has only a few counts. The CDR3 loop is CASRVRSLTGANVLTF. In nucleotides, the CDR3 is TGTGCCAGTCGCGTCAGATCGCTGACTGGGGCCAACGTCCTGACTTTC. The chain recombines TRBV19 with TRBJ2-6; D is undetermined. The CDR3 extends over 16 amino acids. The germline CDR1 and CDR2 sequences are LNHDA and SQIVND (reference sequence). V shed 8 bases and J shed 2 bases, with 16 bases lying between them.

This rearrangement joins TRBV28 to TRBJ1-1, with 7 bases lining up with TRBD1. Trimming at V came to 10 bases and at J to 6 bases, leaving 11 bases not matched to a gene. The germline CDR1 and CDR2 sequences are MDHEN and SYDVKM. The CDR3 runs to 13 residues. CDR3 amino acids: CATLARGIAEAFF. The CDR3 region has the DNA TGTGCCACCCTAGCCAGGGGGATAGCTGAAGCTTTCTTT.

The sample holds a few counts of this clonotype. The chain couples TRBV7-2 to TRBJ2-2, with D possibly matching TRBD1 (6 bases). Trimming left V 4 bases short and J 1 base short, with 16 bases between. The CDR3 extends over 17 amino acids. Germline CDR1 and CDR2: SGHTA and FQGNSA. CDR3 bases: TGTGCCAGCAGCTCCGGGATAAGGGGGAAGAACACCGGGGAGCTGTTTTTT. It encodes CASSSGIRGKNTGELFF.

This clonotype was picked up a small number of times. The V gene is TRBV20-1, the J gene TRBJ1-2; D possibly corresponds to TRBD1 (5 bases). V shed 3 bases and J shed 4 bases, with 12 bases lying between them. The CDR3 covers 13 residues. In germline, CDR1 is DFQATT, CDR2 SNEGSKA (reference sequence). CDR3 DNA sequence: TGCAGTGCTAGTTCGGGGACGACCTATGGCTACACCTTC. It encodes CSASSGTTYGYTF.